The clone carrying this TCR beta chain has ten or more counts. The target antigen is unknown. Together with thyroid ultrasound, orbital computed tomography, serum thyroxine and TRAb, clinical symptoms were used for diagnoses. Amplified TCR beta CDR3 regions came from RNA transcripts. Researchers ran a first-round RT-PCR on the TCR CDR3 using the HTBI primer set. Each CDR3 protein gets one entry after TCRdb re-called the multiplex PCR reads with MiXCR. The table lists 660,000 or so distinct CDR3 sequences, less than 45% of them singletons. This CDR3 has 13 residues. Trimming stripped 4 bases from V and 8 bases from J, with 14 bases between. Per germline, CDR1 SGHVS and CDR2 FNYEAQ. The data were obtained in a study of T cells in Graves' hyperthyroidism and ophthalmopathy. Findings of the study overall: From stable hyperthyroidism, ophthalmopathy was separated by a 13 V-J model. In blood, most of the thyroid clonotypes expanded above 0.001 were also present.

V gene TRBV7-6 combines with J gene TRBJ1-2, with TRBD1 as a possible D gene (6 bases). This TCR derives from an adult man with Graves' disease, either hyperthyroidism or ophthalmopathy (not recorded which). Sequenced material: peripheral blood or thyroid tissue (not recorded which). As DNA, the CDR3 is TGTGCCAGCAGCTCCCAGGGGTTAGGGGGCTACACCTTC. This translates into CASSSQGLGGYTF. Together with reference TRBV7-6 and TRBJ1-2, the CDR3 gives the full variable domain: GAGVSQSPRYKVTKRGQDVALRCDPISGHVSLYWYRQALGQGPEFLTYFNYEAQQDKSGLPNDRFSAERPEGSISTLTIQRTEQRDSAMYRCASSSQGLGGYTFGSGTRLTVV.